The 30 T cell receptor beta chains listed next were all sequenced from one sample in a study of blood T cell repertoires in COVID-19. Some clones are missing from TCRdb's copy, which holds only in-frame ones; the method was immunoSEQ multiplex PCR. The data show about 120,000 clones, 83% seen once. The sequencing sample was made of peripheral blood. Every receptor here comes from a man older than 75 with active or convalescent COVID-19.

With regard to this clone: Since no conserved phenylalanine or tryptophan closes the CDR3, a read error is the likely cause. The limits of the CDR3 on the DNA are not certain, so only TCRdb's listed CDR3 is given. The chain couples TRBV7-3 to TRBJ2-6; the table calls TRBD1, which could not be checked here. Germline CDR1 SGHTA, CDR2 FQGTGA. The CDR3 is 11 residues long, counting both termini. The chain's CDR3 is CASSLMAGGCR.

The chain carries TRBV18 and TRBJ2-4; possible D gene TRBD2, 7 bases. The length of the CDR3 is 13 residues. The germline CDR1 and CDR2 sequences are KGHSH and LQKENI. V lost 6 bases, J lost 5 bases, and 11 bases lay in between. CDR3 sequence: CASSAGAENIQYF. The CDR3 region has the DNA TGTGCCAGCTCGGCGGGGGCGGAAAACATTCAGTACTTC.

The V and J genes are TRBV4-3 and TRBJ2-3; 9 nucleotides align to TRBD2. This CDR3 region has 17 residues. Germline lookup yields CDR1 LGHNA and CDR2 YSLEER. V shed 0 bases, J shed 2 bases, and the junction held 6 bases outside the gene matches. CDR3 loop: CASSQEGSGGSTDTQYF. In DNA form, the CDR3 reads TGCGCCAGCAGCCAAGAGGGGAGCGGGGGGTCCACAGATACGCAGTATTTT.

This sequence joins TRBV19 and TRBJ2-5; TRBD2 aligns across 8 bases. The CDR3 extends over 14 amino acids. The germline CDR1 and CDR2 sequences are LNHDA and SQIVND (reference sequence). V shed 3 bases, J shed 5 bases, and the junction held 5 bases outside the gene matches. The CDR3 loop reads CASSISGALETQYF. In DNA form, the CDR3 reads TGTGCCAGTAGTATTAGCGGGGCGCTTGAGACCCAGTACTTC.

This chain links TRBV15 with TRBJ1-5; tentatively, D is TRBD1 (6 bases). The CDR3 has 14 residues. Germline assignment: CDR1 LNHNV and CDR2 YYDKDF (reference sequence). Trimming shortened V by 1 base and J by 3 bases, and 7 bases separated the two germline ends. Written as DNA, the CDR3 is TGTGCCACCAGCAGAGGACAGGTCAATCAGCCCCAGCATTTT. It codes for CATSRGQVNQPQHF.

This chain links TRBV4-3 with TRBJ2-3, with 7 bases that match TRBD2. The germline gives CDR1 LGHNA, CDR2 YSLEER. V dropped 1 base and J dropped 3; count of bases not matched to a gene: 1. The CDR3 is 14 amino acids. CDR3 protein: CASSQGGGTDTQYF. The DNA for the CDR3 is TGCGCCAGCAGCCAAGGCGGGGGTACAGATACGCAGTATTTT.

The J gene is TRBJ1-2, the V gene TRBV4-2; D not resolved. The ends were cut back, 0 bases at V and 8 bases at J, with 10 bases in the middle. Germline V gene lookup returns CDR1 LGHNA and CDR2 YNFKEQ. The CDR3 loop spans 13 amino acids. The CDR3 DNA reads as TGTGCCAGCAGCCAAGATTATTCTAGCGGCTACACCTTC. This translates into CASSQDYSSGYTF.

The chain recombines TRBV19 with TRBJ2-7; D might be TRBD2 (7 bases). From germline, CDR1 is LNHDA and CDR2 SQIVND (reference sequence). This CDR3 spans 14 amino acids. V lost 5 bases, J lost 3 bases, and 14 bases lay in between. CDR3 nucleotide sequence: TGTGCCAGTAGTCGCGGGGGCTCAGACTACGAGCAGTACTTC. The encoded protein is CASSRGGSDYEQYF. Full variable domain (remainder filled in from reference TRBV19 and TRBJ2-7): DGGITQSPKYLFRKEGQNVTLSCEQNLNHDAMYWYRQDPGQGLRLIYYSQIVNDFQKGDIAEGYSVSREKKESFPLTVTSAQKNPTAFYLCASSRGGSDYEQYFGPGTRLTVT.

To note about this clone: Additional DNA sequences in this sample encode the identical CDR3. The chain links TRBV12-3 or TRBV12-4 to TRBJ1-1; no clear D gene. Deletions cut 4 bases from V and 5 bases from J, with 11 bases between. The CDR3 extends over 13 amino acids. CDR3 DNA: TGTGCCAGCAGTTACCGGGAGGGAACTGAAGCTTTCTTT. It specifies CASSYREGTEAFF.

The rearrangement uses TRBV3-1 (or the pseudogene TRBV3-2) and TRBJ2-3, with 7 bases identical to TRBD2. The CDR3 is 16 residues long. From germline, CDR1 is LGHDT and CDR2 YNNKEL (reference sequence). With V trimmed by 1 base and J by 9 bases, 13 bases remained unmatched. The CDR3 here is CASSQVPGGAQITQYF. The CDR3 DNA is TGTGCCAGCAGCCAAGTGCCGGGGGGAGCACAGATAACGCAGTATTTT.

The rearrangement links TRBV11-2 to TRBJ2-1; 13 nucleotides agree with TRBD2. V shed 4 bases and J 2 bases; nucleotides not matched to a gene: 5. This CDR3 contains 17 residues. Germline lookup yields CDR1 SGHAT and CDR2 FQNNGV. CDR3 loop: CASSSGTSGAPYNEQFF. The CDR3 region has the DNA TGTGCCAGCAGCTCCGGGACTAGCGGGGCCCCCTACAATGAGCAGTTCTTC.

The chain employs TRBV2 and TRBJ1-2, with 7 nucleotides matching TRBD1. V lost 4 bases, J lost 6 bases, and 5 bases stayed unmatched. From germline, CDR1 is SNHLY and CDR2 FYNNEI. The CDR3 extends over 13 amino acids. This CDR3 is CASSVTGLNGYTF. In DNA, the CDR3 is TGTGCCAGCAGTGTGACAGGGCTTAATGGCTACACCTTC.

The chain links TRBV5-1 to TRBJ2-1, with 8 bases that match TRBD2. Unmatched junction bases numbered 7, after V lost 4 bases and J lost 4 bases. Germline CDR1 and CDR2: SGHRS and YFSETQ. The CDR3 runs 15 residues. The CDR3 DNA follows: TGCGCCAGCAGCGCGAGCGGGGGAGATTACAATGAGCAGTTCTTC. Translated, it gives CASSASGGDYNEQFF.

In its sample, this clone was seen once. This chain joins TRBV7-6 and TRBJ2-7, with 8 nucleotides matching TRBD2. CDR3 size: 15 residues. Germline-derived CDR1 and CDR2 are SGHVS and FNYEAQ. The ends lost 5 bases at V and 4 bases at J; junction bases unmatched: 10. CDR3 in amino acids: CASSRRLATIYEQYF. Here the CDR3 DNA reads TGTGCCAGCAGCCGTAGACTAGCGACTATTTACGAGCAGTACTTC. The variable domain in full, completed from reference TRBV7-6 and TRBJ2-7, reads GAGVSQSPRYKVTKRGQDVALRCDPISGHVSLYWYRQALGQGPEFLTYFNYEAQQDKSGLPNDRFSAERPEGSISTLTIQRTEQRDSAMYRCASSRRLATIYEQYFGPGTRLTVT.

The rearrangement uses TRBV6-5 and TRBJ1-2; 9 bases agree with TRBD1. CDR3 size: 13 residues. Germline V CDR1 and CDR2: MNHEY, SVGAGI. J gave up 8 bases and V 4 bases, and 5 bases lay outside the gene matches. The CDR3 loop is CASSSGQGWGYTF. DNA for the CDR3: TGTGCCAGCAGTTCGGGACAGGGCTGGGGCTACACCTTC.

This chain links TRBV5-4 with TRBJ2-7; 10 bases align to TRBD1. CDR1 is SGHNT, CDR2 YYREEE, per germline (reference sequence). V shed 4 bases, J shed 0 bases, and the junction held 10 bases outside the gene matches. The CDR3 has 17 amino acids. CDR3 in amino acids: CASSGPTGGFSSYEQYF. DNA of the CDR3: TGTGCCAGCAGCGGACCGACAGGGGGCTTCAGCTCCTACGAGCAGTACTTC.

This clone was detected only once. The chain couples TRBV5-6 to TRBJ2-3; 12 bases match TRBD2. The CDR3 is 18 residues long. Germline V CDR1 and CDR2: SGHDT, YYEEEE. The J segment lost 3 bases and the V segment lost 1 base, leaving 9 bases of the junction unmatched. The CDR3 loop reads CASSLTTSGGIGTDTQYF. CDR3 in DNA: TGTGCCAGCAGCTTGACCACTAGCGGGGGGATTGGAACAGATACGCAGTATTTT. The full variable domain, rest sourced from reference TRBV5-6 and TRBJ2-3, is DAGVTQSPTHLIKTRGQQVTLRCSPKSGHDTVSWYQQALGQGPQFIFQYYEEEERQRGNFPDRFSGHQFPNYSSELNVNALLLGDSALYLCASSLTTSGGIGTDTQYFGPGTRLTVL.

V gene TRBV2 combines with J gene TRBJ1-2; TRBD1 matches 9 bases. CDR1 is SNHLY and CDR2 is FYNNEI in the germline V gene. V trimming: 6 bases; J trimming: 8 bases; junction bases outside the gene matches: 10. This CDR3 spans 14 amino acids. CDR3 sequence: CASSPGQGLGGYTF. DNA for the CDR3: TGTGCCAGCAGCCCGGGACAGGGATTAGGAGGCTACACCTTC.

CDR3 loop: CASSPLGSGGYQETQYF. DNA for the CDR3: TGTGCCAGCAGCCCCCTCGGGAGCGGGGGGTACCAAGAGACCCAGTACTTC. J is TRBJ2-5 and V is TRBV11-2, with TRBD2 matching 9 bases. The CDR3 loop spans 17 amino acids. V shed 5 bases and J 0 bases; nucleotides not matched to a gene: 10. Germline CDR1 reads SGHAT; CDR2 reads FQNNGV.

This clone was seen at least ten times. The rearrangement links TRBV3-1 (or the pseudogene TRBV3-2) to TRBJ2-6, with D possibly matching TRBD1 (6 bases). Germline CDR1 LGHDT, CDR2 YNNKEL (reference sequence). V lost 3 bases to trimming and J lost 0 bases, with 12 bases between them. This CDR3 comprises 17 residues. CDR3 DNA sequence: TGTGCCAGCAGCCAGCAAGCAGGGGTCTCTGGGGCCAACGTCCTGACTTTC. It translates to CASSQQAGVSGANVLTF.

The rearrangement links TRBV5-1 to TRBJ2-5, with 8 bases lining up with TRBD1. Germline V CDR1 and CDR2: SGHRS, YFSETQ. The CDR3 sequence is 13 residues long. V trimming: 5 bases; J trimming: 8 bases; junction bases outside the gene matches: 8. The DNA of the CDR3 is TGCGCCAGCAGGACGGACAGGGAATATACCCAGTACTTC. This encodes CASRTDREYTQYF.

The V and J genes are TRBV20-1 and TRBJ2-2, with D tentatively TRBD2 (6 bases). The germline V and J ends were trimmed by 3 bases and 7 bases, with 12 bases remaining between them. The CDR3 spans 13 residues. Germline V gives CDR1 DFQATT, CDR2 SNEGSKA (reference sequence). The chain's CDR3 is CSASSRGNGELFF. CDR3 nucleotides: TGCAGTGCTAGTTCCCGGGGGAACGGGGAGCTGTTTTTT.

The chain carries TRBV4-1 and TRBJ1-2; 8 nucleotides line up with TRBD1. The CDR3 extends over 16 amino acids. V was pared by 0 bases and J by 4 bases, with 7 bases of the junction left unmatched. From germline, CDR1 is MGHRA and CDR2 YSYEKL. The CDR3: CASSQDSQGEFYGYTF. The CDR3 DNA reads as TGCGCCAGCAGCCAAGATTCACAGGGGGAATTCTATGGCTACACCTTC.

The V gene is TRBV29-1, the J gene TRBJ2-7, with D possibly matching TRBD2 (5 bases). Germline V gene data show CDR1 as SQVTM and CDR2 as ANQGSEA. The CDR3 length is 12 residues. V was pared by 7 bases and J by 6 bases, with 16 bases between. The CDR3 loop is CSAGRDKGEQYF. The CDR3 DNA is TGCAGCGCCGGCCGGGATAAGGGCGAGCAGTACTTC.

This sequence joins TRBV12-3 or TRBV12-4 and TRBJ1-2, with D hard to call. This CDR3 comprises 12 residues. The V gene lost 5 bases and the J gene lost 8 bases, with 12 bases spanning the gap. CDR3 coding DNA: TGTGCCAGCAGTCGGATGGTGGAGGGCTACACCTTC. It specifies CASSRMVEGYTF.

This clone was counted only a few times. The chain recombines TRBV6-1 with TRBJ1-5, with no clear D. This CDR3 has 16 amino acids. Germline assignment: CDR1 MNHNS and CDR2 SASEGT. Trimming stripped 1 base from V and 3 bases from J, with 13 bases between. DNA of the CDR3: TGTGCCAGCAGTGAAGTTTACGGACTTAACAATCAGCCCCAGCATTTT. Encoded protein: CASSEVYGLNNQPQHF.

The rearrangement uses TRBV18 and TRBJ2-7; 8 positions agree with TRBD1. Germline values: CDR1 KGHSH, CDR2 LQKENI. The CDR3 sequence is 15 residues long. Trimming removed 5 bases from V and 3 bases from J; junction bases left unmatched: 9. In DNA form, the CDR3 reads TGTGCCAGCTCAAACCAGGGGGCGAGAGGCTACGAGCAGTACTTC. Protein sequence: CASSNQGARGYEQYF.

The chain links TRBV27 to TRBJ2-2; the match to TRBD1 covers 12 bases. There are 16 residues in the CDR3. V lost 6 bases and J lost 6; bases outside the gene matches: 8. The germline V gene encodes CDR1 MNHEY and CDR2 SMNVEV (reference sequence). CDR3 sequence reads: CASSTYRDRGPGELFF. The CDR3 region has the DNA TGTGCCAGCAGCACCTACCGGGACAGGGGGCCCGGGGAGCTGTTTTTT.

This chain links TRBV28 with TRBJ1-2; 9 nucleotides agree with TRBD1. J gave up 3 bases and V 4 bases, and 9 bases lay outside the gene matches. The CDR3 has 16 amino acids. Germline values: CDR1 MDHEN, CDR2 SYDVKM. The CDR3 sequence is CASSYPPGQGHYGYTF. In nucleotides, the CDR3 is TGTGCCAGCAGTTATCCGCCGGGACAGGGACACTATGGCTACACCTTC.

V gene TRBV4-2 combines with J gene TRBJ2-7, with a possible D match to TRBD1 (6 bases). Between the trimmed V and J ends, which lost 5 bases and 3 bases, there was a span of 14 bases. Germline V gives CDR1 LGHNA, CDR2 YNFKEQ. The CDR3 has 14 residues. CDR3 in DNA: TGTGCCAGCAGCGACCGGGACATCAACTACGAGCAGTACTTC. Protein: CASSDRDINYEQYF.